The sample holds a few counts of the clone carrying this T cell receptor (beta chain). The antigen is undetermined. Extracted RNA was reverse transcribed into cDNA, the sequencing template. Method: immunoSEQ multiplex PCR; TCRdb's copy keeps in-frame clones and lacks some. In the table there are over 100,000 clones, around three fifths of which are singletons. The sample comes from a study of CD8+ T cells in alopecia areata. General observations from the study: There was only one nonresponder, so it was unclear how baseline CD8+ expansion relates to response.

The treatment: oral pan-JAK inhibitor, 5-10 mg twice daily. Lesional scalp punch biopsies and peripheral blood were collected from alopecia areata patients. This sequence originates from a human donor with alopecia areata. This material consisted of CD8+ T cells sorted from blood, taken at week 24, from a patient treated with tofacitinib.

CDR3 region: CASKSRGGRYEQFF. CDR3 sequence (DNA): TGTGCCAGCAAGTCGCGGGGGGGAAGGTATGAGCAGTTCTTC. This chain joins TRBV4-2 and TRBJ2-1; 9 bases fit TRBD2. From germline, CDR1 is LGHNA and CDR2 YNFKEQ. CDR3 size: 14 residues. J lost 8 bases, V lost 7 bases, and 9 bases had no gene match.